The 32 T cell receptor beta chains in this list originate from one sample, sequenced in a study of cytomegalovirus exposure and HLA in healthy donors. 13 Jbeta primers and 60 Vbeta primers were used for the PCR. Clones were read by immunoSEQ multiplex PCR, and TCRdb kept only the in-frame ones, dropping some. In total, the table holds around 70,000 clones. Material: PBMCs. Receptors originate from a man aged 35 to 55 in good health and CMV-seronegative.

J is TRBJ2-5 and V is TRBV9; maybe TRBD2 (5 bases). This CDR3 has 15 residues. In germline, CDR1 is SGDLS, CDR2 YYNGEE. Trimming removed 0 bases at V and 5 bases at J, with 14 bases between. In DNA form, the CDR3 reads TGTGCCAGCAGCGTAGGAGCGGCGGACGGGGAGACCCAGTACTTC. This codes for CASSVGAADGETQYF.

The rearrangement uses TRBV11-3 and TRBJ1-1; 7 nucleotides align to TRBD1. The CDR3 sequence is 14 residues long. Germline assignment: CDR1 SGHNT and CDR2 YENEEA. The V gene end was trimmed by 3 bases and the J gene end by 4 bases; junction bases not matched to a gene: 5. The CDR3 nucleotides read TGTGCCAGCAGCTTTACAGGGGTTGGCACTGAAGCTTTCTTT. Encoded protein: CASSFTGVGTEAFF.

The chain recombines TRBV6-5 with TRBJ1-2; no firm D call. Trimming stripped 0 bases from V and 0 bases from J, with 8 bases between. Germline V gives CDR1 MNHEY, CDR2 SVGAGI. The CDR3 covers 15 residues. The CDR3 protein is CASSYSPATNYGYTF. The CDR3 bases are TGTGCCAGCAGTTACTCGCCAGCGACTAACTATGGCTACACCTTC.

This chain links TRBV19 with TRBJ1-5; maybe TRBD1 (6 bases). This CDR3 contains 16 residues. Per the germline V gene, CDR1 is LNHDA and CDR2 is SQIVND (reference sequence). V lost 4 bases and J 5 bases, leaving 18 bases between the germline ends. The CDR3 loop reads CASSTPIGGPDQPQHF. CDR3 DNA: TGTGCCAGTAGTACCCCAATCGGGGGGCCGGATCAGCCCCAGCATTTT.

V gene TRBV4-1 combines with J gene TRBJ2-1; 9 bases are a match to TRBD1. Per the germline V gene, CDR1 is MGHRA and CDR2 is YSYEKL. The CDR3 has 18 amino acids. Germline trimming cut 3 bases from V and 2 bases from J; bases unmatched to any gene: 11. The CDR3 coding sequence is TGCGCCAGCAGCCATCCGCCGGGACAGGGAAAGGCCTACAATGAGCAGTTCTTC. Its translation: CASSHPPGQGKAYNEQFF.

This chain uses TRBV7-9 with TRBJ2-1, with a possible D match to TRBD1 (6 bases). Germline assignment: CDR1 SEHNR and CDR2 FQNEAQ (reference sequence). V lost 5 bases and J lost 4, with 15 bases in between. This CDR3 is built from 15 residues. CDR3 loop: CASSPRAGTYNEQFF. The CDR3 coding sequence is TGTGCCAGCAGCCCGCGGGCAGGGACATACAATGAGCAGTTCTTC.

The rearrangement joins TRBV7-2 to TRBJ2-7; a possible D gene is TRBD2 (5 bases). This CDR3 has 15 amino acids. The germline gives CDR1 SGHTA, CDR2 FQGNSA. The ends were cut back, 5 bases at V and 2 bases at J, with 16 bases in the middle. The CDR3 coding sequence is TGTGCCAGCAGCCCCTCGACAAGCGGACCCTACGAGCAGTACTTC. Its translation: CASSPSTSGPYEQYF. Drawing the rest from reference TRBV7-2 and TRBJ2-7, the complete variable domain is GAGVSQSPSNKVTEKGKDVELRCDPISGHTALYWYRQSLGQGLEFLIYFQGNSAPDKSGLPSDRFSAERTGGSVSTLTIQRTQQEDSAVYLCASSPSTSGPYEQYFGPGTRLTVT.

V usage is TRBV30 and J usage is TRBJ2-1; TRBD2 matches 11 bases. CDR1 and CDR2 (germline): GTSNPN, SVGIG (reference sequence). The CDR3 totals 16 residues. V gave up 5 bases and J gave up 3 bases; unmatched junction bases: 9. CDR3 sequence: CAWVALAGGSYNEQFF. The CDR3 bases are TGTGCCTGGGTCGCTCTAGCGGGGGGTAGCTACAATGAGCAGTTCTTC.

The CDR3 reads CAWSVTGEYQPQHF. The CDR3 region has the DNA TGTGCCTGGAGTGTAACTGGGGAGTATCAGCCCCAGCATTTT. J is TRBJ1-5 and V is TRBV30, with D unresolved. CDR3 length equals 14 residues. The V gene lost 0 bases and the J gene lost 5 bases, with 11 bases spanning the gap. Germline CDR1 and CDR2: GTSNPN and SVGIG (reference sequence).

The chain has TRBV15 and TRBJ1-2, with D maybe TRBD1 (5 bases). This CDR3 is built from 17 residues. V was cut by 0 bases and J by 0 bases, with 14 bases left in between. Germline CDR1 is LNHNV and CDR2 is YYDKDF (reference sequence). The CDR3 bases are TGTGCCACCAGCAGAGATAGACAGCTACAAGCTAACTATGGCTACACCTTC. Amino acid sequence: CATSRDRQLQANYGYTF.

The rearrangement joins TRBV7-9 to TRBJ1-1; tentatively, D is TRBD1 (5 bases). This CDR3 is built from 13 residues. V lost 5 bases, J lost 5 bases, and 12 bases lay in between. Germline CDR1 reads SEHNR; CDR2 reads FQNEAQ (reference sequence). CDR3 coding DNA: TGTGCCAGCAGCCGCGGGACGGGAACTGAAGCTTTCTTT. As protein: CASSRGTGTEAFF. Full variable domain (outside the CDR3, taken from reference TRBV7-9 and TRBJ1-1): DTGVSQNPRHKITKRGQNVTFRCDPISEHNRLYWYRQTLGQGPEFLTYFQNEAQLEKSRLLSDRFSAERPKGSFSTLEIQRTEQGDSAMYLCASSRGTGTEAFFGQGTRLTVV.

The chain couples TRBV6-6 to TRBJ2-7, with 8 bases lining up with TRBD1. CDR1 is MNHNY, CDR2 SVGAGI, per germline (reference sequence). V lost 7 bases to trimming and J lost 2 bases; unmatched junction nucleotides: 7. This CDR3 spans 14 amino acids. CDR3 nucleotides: TGTGCCAGCAAGTTGACAGGGGATCCCTACGAGCAGTACTTC. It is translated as CASKLTGDPYEQYF.

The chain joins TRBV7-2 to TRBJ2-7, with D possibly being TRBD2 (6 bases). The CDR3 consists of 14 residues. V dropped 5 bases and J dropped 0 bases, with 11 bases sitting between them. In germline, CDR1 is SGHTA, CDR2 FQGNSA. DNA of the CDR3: TGTGCCAGCAGCCAGAGGACTAACTCCTACGAGCAGTACTTC. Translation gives CASSQRTNSYEQYF.

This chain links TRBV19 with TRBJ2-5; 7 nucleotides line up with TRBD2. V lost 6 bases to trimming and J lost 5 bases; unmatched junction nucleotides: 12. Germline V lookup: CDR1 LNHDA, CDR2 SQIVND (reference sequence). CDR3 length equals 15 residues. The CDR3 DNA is TGTGCCAGTAGAAAATCAAGGGGACTAAAGGAGACCCAGTACTTC. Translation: CASRKSRGLKETQYF.

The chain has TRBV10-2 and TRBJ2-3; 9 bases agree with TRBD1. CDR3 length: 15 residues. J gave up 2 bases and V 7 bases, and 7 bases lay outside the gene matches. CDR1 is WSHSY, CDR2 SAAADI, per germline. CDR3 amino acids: CASTHRGQSTDTQYF. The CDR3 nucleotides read TGCGCCAGCACGCACAGGGGGCAGTCCACAGATACGCAGTATTTT.

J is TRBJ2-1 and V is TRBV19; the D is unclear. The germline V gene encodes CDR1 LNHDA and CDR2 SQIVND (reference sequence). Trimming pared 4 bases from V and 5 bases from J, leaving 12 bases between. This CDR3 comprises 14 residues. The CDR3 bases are TGTGCCAGTAGTACCGGCGGCCCTAACAATGAGCAGTTCTTC. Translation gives CASSTGGPNNEQFF.

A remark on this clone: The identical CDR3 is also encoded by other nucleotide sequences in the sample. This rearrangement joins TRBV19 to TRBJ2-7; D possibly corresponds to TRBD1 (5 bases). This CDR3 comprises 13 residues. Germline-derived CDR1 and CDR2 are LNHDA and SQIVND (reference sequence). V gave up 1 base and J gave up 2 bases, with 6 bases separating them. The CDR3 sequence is CASSIAGPYEQYF. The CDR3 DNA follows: TGTGCCAGTAGTATAGCAGGGCCCTACGAGCAGTACTTC.

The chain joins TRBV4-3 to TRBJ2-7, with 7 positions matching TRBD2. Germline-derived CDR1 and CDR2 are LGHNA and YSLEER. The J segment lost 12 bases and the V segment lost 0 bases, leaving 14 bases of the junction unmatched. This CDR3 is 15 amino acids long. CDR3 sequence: CASSQDRLAVTPLYF. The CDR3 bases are TGCGCCAGCAGCCAAGATCGCCTAGCGGTTACCCCTCTGTACTTC.

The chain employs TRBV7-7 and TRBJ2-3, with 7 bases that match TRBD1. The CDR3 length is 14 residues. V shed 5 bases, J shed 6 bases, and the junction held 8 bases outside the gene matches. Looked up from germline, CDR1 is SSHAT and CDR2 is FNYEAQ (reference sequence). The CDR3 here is CASSISQGTDTQYF. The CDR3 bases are TGTGCCAGCAGCATATCACAGGGGACGGATACGCAGTATTTT.

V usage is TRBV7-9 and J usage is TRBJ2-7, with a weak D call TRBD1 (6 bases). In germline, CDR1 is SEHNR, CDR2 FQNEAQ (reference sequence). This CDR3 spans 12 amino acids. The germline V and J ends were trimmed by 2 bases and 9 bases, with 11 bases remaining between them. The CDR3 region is CASSLSGVGQYF. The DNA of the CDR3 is TGTGCCAGCAGCTTATCAGGGGTGGGGCAGTACTTC.

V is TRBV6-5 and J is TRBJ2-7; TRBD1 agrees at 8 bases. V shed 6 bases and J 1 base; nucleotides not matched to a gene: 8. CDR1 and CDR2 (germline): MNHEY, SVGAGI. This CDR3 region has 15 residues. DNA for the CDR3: TGTGCCAGCAGCTCTGGACAGGGAAGGTCCTACGAGCAGTACTTC. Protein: CASSSGQGRSYEQYF.

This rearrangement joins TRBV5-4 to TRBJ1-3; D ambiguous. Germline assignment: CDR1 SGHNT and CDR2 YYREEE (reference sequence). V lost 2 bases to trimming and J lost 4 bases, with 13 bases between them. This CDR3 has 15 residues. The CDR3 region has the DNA TGTGCCAGCAGCTTAACCTCGGGGTACGGAAACACCATATATTTT. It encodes CASSLTSGYGNTIYF.

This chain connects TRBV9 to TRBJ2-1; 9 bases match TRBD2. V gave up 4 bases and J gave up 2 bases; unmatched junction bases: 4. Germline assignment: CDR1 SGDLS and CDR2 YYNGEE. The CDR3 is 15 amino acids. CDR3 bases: TGTGCCAGCAGCATAGCGGGAGTGCCCTACAATGAGCAGTTCTTC. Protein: CASSIAGVPYNEQFF.

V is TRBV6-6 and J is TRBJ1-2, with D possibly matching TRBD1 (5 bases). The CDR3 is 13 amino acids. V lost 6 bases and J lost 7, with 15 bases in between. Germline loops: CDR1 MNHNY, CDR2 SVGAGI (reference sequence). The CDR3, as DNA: TGTGCCAGCAGGGATCAGGGAGGAGTTGGCTACACCTTC. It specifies CASRDQGGVGYTF.

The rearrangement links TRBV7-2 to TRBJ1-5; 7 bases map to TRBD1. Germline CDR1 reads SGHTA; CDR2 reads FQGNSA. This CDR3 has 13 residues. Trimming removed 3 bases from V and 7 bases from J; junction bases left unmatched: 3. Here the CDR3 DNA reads TGTGCCAGCAGCTTGCGGACAGGACAGCCCCAGCATTTT. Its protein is CASSLRTGQPQHF.

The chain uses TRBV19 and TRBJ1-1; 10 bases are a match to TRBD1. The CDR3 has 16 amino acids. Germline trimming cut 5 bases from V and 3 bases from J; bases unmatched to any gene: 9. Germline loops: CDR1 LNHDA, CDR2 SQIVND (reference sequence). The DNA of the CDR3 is TGTGCCAGTAGTCTTACCCGACAGGGGGCGGACACTGAAGCTTTCTTT. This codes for CASSLTRQGADTEAFF.

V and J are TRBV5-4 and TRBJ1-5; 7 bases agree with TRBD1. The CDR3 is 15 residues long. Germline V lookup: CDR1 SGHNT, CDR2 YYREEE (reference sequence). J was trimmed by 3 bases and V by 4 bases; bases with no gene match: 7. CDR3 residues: CASSVQGLNNQPQHF. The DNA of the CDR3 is TGTGCCAGCAGCGTACAGGGGCTCAACAATCAGCCCCAGCATTTT.

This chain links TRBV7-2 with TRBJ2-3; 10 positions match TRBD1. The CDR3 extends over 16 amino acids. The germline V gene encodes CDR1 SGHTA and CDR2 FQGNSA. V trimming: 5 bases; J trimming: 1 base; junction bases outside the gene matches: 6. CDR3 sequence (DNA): TGTGCCAGCAGCCCAGTGGGGACAGGGGGCACAGATACGCAGTATTTT. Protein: CASSPVGTGGTDTQYF.

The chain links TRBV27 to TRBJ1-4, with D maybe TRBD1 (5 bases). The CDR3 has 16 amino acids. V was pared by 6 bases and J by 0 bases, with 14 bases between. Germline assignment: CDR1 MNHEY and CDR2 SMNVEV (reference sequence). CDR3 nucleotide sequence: TGTGCCAGCAGCCAGACCGCAGGGACAACTAATGAAAAACTGTTTTTT. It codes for CASSQTAGTTNEKLFF.

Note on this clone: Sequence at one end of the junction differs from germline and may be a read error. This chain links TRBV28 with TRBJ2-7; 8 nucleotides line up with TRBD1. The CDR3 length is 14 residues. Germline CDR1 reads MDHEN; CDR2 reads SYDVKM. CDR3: CASSFDRGRYGQYF. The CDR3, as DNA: TGTGCCAGCAGTTTCGACAGGGGCCGGTACGGGCAGTACTTC.

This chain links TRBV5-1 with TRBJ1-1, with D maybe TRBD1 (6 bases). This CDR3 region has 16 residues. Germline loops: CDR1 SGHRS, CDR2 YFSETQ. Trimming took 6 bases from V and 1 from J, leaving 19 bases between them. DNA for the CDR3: TGCGCCAGCACCCAATCTACAGGGTCTGCGAACACTGAAGCTTTCTTT. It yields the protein CASTQSTGSANTEAFF. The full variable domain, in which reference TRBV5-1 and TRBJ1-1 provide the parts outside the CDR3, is KAGVTQTPRYLIKTRGQQVTLSCSPISGHRSVSWYQQTPGQGLQFLFEYFSETQRNKGNFPGRFSGRQFSNSRSEMNVSTLELGDSALYLCASTQSTGSANTEAFFGQGTRLTVV.

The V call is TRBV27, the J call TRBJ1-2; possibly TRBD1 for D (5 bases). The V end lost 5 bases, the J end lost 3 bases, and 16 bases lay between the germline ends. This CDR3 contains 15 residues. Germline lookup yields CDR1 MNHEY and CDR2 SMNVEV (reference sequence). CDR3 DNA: TGTGCCAGCAGTCTTCTTGGCGGGGGTCACTATGGCTACACCTTC. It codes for CASSLLGGGHYGYTF.